Listed below are T cell receptor beta chains from one sample, sequenced in a study of PD-1 blockade in mismatch repair-deficient tumors. The repertoire was sequenced with immunoSEQ multiplex PCR; TCRdb's copy has only in-frame clones and lacks some. This table has some 120,000 clones, 88% appearing once. The sequencing here drew on peripheral blood, taken 70 to 72 weeks after starting pembrolizumab. These receptor sequences come from an adult with mismatch repair-deficient cancer. The CDR3 runs from the conserved cysteine through the conserved F or W. D genes are given only for firm matches. The listing skips clone size in some rows; elsewhere it reads once, few, many or a size class.

j_gene: TRBJ2-1
d_gene: TRBD2
abundance: -
v_gene: TRBV11-3
CDR3aa: CASSPTSALAGGNEQFF
CDR3nt: TGTGCCAGCAGCCCCACCTCTGCACTAGCGGGAGGGAATGAGCAGTTCTTC

j_gene: TRBJ2-3
d_gene: -
abundance: -
v_gene: TRBV11-2
CDR3aa: CASSLLRWSDTQYF
CDR3nt: TGTGCCAGCAGCTTATTAAGGTGGTCGGATACGCAGTATTTT

j_gene: TRBJ2-1
d_gene: -
abundance: -
v_gene: TRBV28
CDR3aa: CASLRRGVSSYNEQFF
CDR3nt: TGTGCCAGCTTACGAAGGGGGGTGAGCTCCTACAATGAGCAGTTCTTC

j_gene: TRBJ2-5
d_gene: -
abundance: -
v_gene: TRBV7-8
CDR3aa: CASSLTHRSQETQYF
CDR3nt: TGTGCCAGCAGCTTAACCCACAGAAGCCAAGAGACCCAGTACTTC

j_gene: TRBJ2-1
d_gene: -
abundance: -
v_gene: TRBV7-9
CDR3aa: CASSLAKLDKRRAEQFF
CDR3nt: TGTGCCAGCAGCTTAGCAAAATTGGACAAAAGGCGGGCTGAGCAGTTCTTC

j_gene: TRBJ1-5
d_gene: -
abundance: -
v_gene: TRBV2
CDR3aa: CASKQILDQPQHF
CDR3nt: TGTGCCAGCAAACAGATCCTAGATCAGCCCCAGCATTTT

j_gene: TRBJ2-6
d_gene: -
abundance: -
v_gene: TRBV9
CDR3aa: CASSVPGAGGSGANVLTF
CDR3nt: TGTGCCAGCAGCGTCCCGGGAGCCGGGGGTTCTGGGGCCAACGTCCTGACTTTC

j_gene: TRBJ2-7
d_gene: -
abundance: -
v_gene: TRBV4-2
CDR3aa: CASSQATGTPYEQYF
CDR3nt: TGTGCCAGCAGCCAAGCTACAGGGACACCCTACGAGCAGTACTTC

j_gene: TRBJ1-3
d_gene: TRBD1
abundance: -
v_gene: TRBV12-5
CDR3aa: CASGSGDRVGNTIYF
CDR3nt: TGTGCTAGTGGCAGTGGGGACAGGGTCGGAAACACCATATATTTT

j_gene: TRBJ2-1
d_gene: -
abundance: -
v_gene: TRBV1
CDR3aa: CTSSRPPAGSYNEQFF
CDR3nt: TGCACCAGCAGCCGTCCCCCAGCGGGAAGCTACAATGAGCAGTTCTTC

j_gene: TRBJ2-1
d_gene: TRBD2
abundance: once
v_gene: TRBV30
CDR3aa: CAWSLGLAGGVYNEQFF
CDR3nt: TGTGCCTGGAGTTTAGGACTAGCGGGAGGTGTGTACAATGAGCAGTTCTTC

j_gene: TRBJ2-1
d_gene: -
abundance: -
v_gene: TRBV28
CDR3aa: CASSSSRGTPYNEQFF
CDR3nt: TGTGCCAGCAGTTCGTCCCGCGGGACTCCCTACAATGAGCAGTTCTTC

j_gene: TRBJ2-3
d_gene: -
abundance: -
v_gene: TRBV4-2
CDR3aa: CASSQSPGPPTDTQYF
CDR3nt: TGTGCCAGCAGCCAATCCCCGGGACCCCCGACAGATACGCAGTATTTT

j_gene: TRBJ2-3
d_gene: TRBD2
abundance: once
v_gene: TRBV12-5
CDR3aa: CASAYGTSGSGDTQYF
CDR3nt: TGTGCTAGCGCCTATGGGACTAGCGGGAGCGGGGATACGCAGTATTTT

j_gene: TRBJ2-5
d_gene: TRBD2
abundance: -
v_gene: TRBV7-2
CDR3aa: CASLEVAGAQETQYF
CDR3nt: TGTGCCAGCCTGGAAGTAGCGGGAGCTCAGGAGACCCAGTACTTC

j_gene: TRBJ1-5
d_gene: TRBD1
abundance: -
v_gene: TRBV29-1
CDR3aa: CSVVLGGVDQPQHF
CDR3nt: TGCAGCGTTGTTTTAGGGGGCGTCGATCAGCCCCAGCATTTT

j_gene: TRBJ1-3
d_gene: -
abundance: -
v_gene: TRBV4-1
CDR3aa: CASSQVRSQISGNTIYF
CDR3nt: TGCGCCAGCAGCCAGGTCCGGAGTCAGATCTCTGGAAACACCATATATTTT

j_gene: TRBJ2-1
d_gene: TRBD2
abundance: -
v_gene: TRBV11-2
CDR3aa: CASSLPSRAGDEQFF
CDR3nt: TGTGCCAGCAGCTTACCTTCACGAGCGGGGGATGAGCAGTTCTTC

j_gene: TRBJ1-3
d_gene: -
abundance: -
v_gene: TRBV11-1
CDR3aa: CAGVGDTAPYSGNTIYF
CDR3nt: TGTGCCGGGGTGGGGGACACGGCCCCATACTCTGGAAACACCATATATTTT

j_gene: TRBJ2-1
d_gene: TRBD2
abundance: -
v_gene: TRBV4-1
CDR3aa: CASSQDFLAGNQVSYNEQFF
CDR3nt: TGCGCCAGCAGCCAAGATTTTCTAGCGGGAAACCAAGTTTCCTACAATGAGCAGTTCTTC

j_gene: TRBJ1-5
d_gene: -
abundance: -
v_gene: TRBV10-3
CDR3aa: CAISPVWGNQPQHF
CDR3nt: TGTGCCATCAGTCCAGTTTGGGGCAATCAGCCCCAGCATTTT

j_gene: TRBJ1-2
d_gene: TRBD1
abundance: -
v_gene: TRBV6-5
CDR3aa: CASSLRTGFYYGYTF
CDR3nt: TGTGCCAGCAGTCTAAGGACAGGATTTTACTATGGCTACACCTTC

j_gene: TRBJ2-7
d_gene: -
abundance: -
v_gene: TRBV28
CDR3aa: CASSPETLPDEQYF
CDR3nt: TGTGCCAGCAGCCCCGAAACTTTACCGGACGAGCAGTACTTC

j_gene: TRBJ1-1
d_gene: -
abundance: -
v_gene: TRBV5-1
CDR3aa: CASSLTGAMNTEAFF
CDR3nt: TGCGCCAGCAGCTTGACAGGAGCAATGAACACTGAAGCTTTCTTT

j_gene: TRBJ2-2
d_gene: -
abundance: -
v_gene: TRBV7-9
CDR3aa: CASSTNQGLHTGELFF
CDR3nt: TGTGCCAGCAGCACTAATCAGGGGTTACACACCGGGGAGCTGTTTTTT

j_gene: TRBJ2-6
d_gene: -
abundance: -
v_gene: TRBV19
CDR3aa: CASSMEWGVSGANVLTF
CDR3nt: TGTGCCAGTAGTATGGAATGGGGGGTCTCTGGGGCCAACGTCCTGACTTTC

j_gene: TRBJ2-7
d_gene: TRBD2
abundance: once
v_gene: TRBV6-5
CDR3aa: CASSYSSGRAYEQYF
CDR3nt: TGTGCCAGCAGTTACTCAAGCGGGAGGGCCTACGAGCAGTACTTC

j_gene: TRBJ2-3
d_gene: TRBD2
abundance: -
v_gene: TRBV7-2
CDR3aa: CASSSRLAGGSPDTQYF
CDR3nt: TGTGCCAGCAGCTCAAGACTAGCGGGAGGCTCGCCAGATACGCAGTATTTT

j_gene: TRBJ2-2
d_gene: TRBD1
abundance: -
v_gene: TRBV6-5
CDR3aa: CASSYDRGGSTGELFF
CDR3nt: TGTGCCAGCAGTTACGACAGGGGAGGTTCAACCGGGGAGCTGTTTTTT

j_gene: TRBJ2-7
d_gene: -
abundance: -
v_gene: TRBV25-1
CDR3aa: CASRGGLGSYEQYF
CDR3nt: TGTGCCAGCAGAGGGGGGTTGGGGTCCTACGAGCAGTACTTC

j_gene: TRBJ2-7
d_gene: -
abundance: -
v_gene: TRBV6-5
CDR3aa: CASSPLDSTTYEQYF
CDR3nt: TGTGCCAGCAGTCCACTGGACAGTACAACCTACGAGCAGTACTTC

j_gene: TRBJ2-7
d_gene: -
abundance: -
v_gene: TRBV5-1
CDR3aa: CASSRLGLIAASYEQYF
CDR3nt: TGCGCCAGCAGCCGACTAGGGTTGATAGCGGCCTCCTACGAGCAGTACTTC

j_gene: TRBJ2-1
d_gene: TRBD1
abundance: -
v_gene: TRBV5-6
CDR3aa: CASSFGTGGFYNEQFF
CDR3nt: TGTGCCAGCAGCTTTGGGACAGGGGGCTTCTACAATGAGCAGTTCTTC

j_gene: TRBJ2-1
d_gene: -
abundance: -
v_gene: TRBV15
CDR3aa: CATSRHSSYNEQFF
CDR3nt: TGTGCCACCAGCAGGCACAGTTCCTACAATGAGCAGTTCTTC

j_gene: TRBJ2-7
d_gene: TRBD1
abundance: few
v_gene: TRBV27
CDR3aa: CASSLGTGSYEQYF
CDR3nt: TGTGCCAGCAGTTTAGGGACAGGCTCCTACGAGCAGTACTTC

j_gene: TRBJ1-1
d_gene: TRBD1
abundance: -
v_gene: TRBV5-4
CDR3aa: CASSSRTGRTEAFF
CDR3nt: TGTGCCAGCAGTAGTCGGACAGGGCGAACTGAAGCTTTCTTT

j_gene: TRBJ2-7
d_gene: TRBD2
abundance: -
v_gene: TRBV5-6
CDR3aa: CASTSGGDYSYEQYF
CDR3nt: TGTGCCAGCACCTCGGGGGGAGATTACTCCTACGAGCAGTACTTC

j_gene: TRBJ2-7
d_gene: TRBD1
abundance: -
v_gene: TRBV30
CDR3aa: CAWRDRRATYEQYF
CDR3nt: TGTGCCTGGAGGGACAGGCGAGCGACCTACGAGCAGTACTTC

j_gene: TRBJ2-1
d_gene: -
abundance: -
v_gene: TRBV11-3
CDR3aa: CASSRSSITEQFF
CDR3nt: TGTGCCAGCAGCCGTTCGAGTATCACTGAGCAGTTCTTC

j_gene: TRBJ2-1
d_gene: -
abundance: -
v_gene: TRBV12-1
CDR3aa: CASSFRLWGFSYNEQFF
CDR3nt: TGTGCCAGCAGCTTCCGCTTATGGGGATTCTCCTACAATGAGCAGTTCTTC

j_gene: TRBJ2-5
d_gene: TRBD2
abundance: -
v_gene: TRBV15
CDR3aa: CATSRGLAQETQYF
CDR3nt: TGTGCCACCAGCAGGGGACTAGCACAAGAGACCCAGTACTTC

j_gene: TRBJ2-1
d_gene: -
abundance: few
v_gene: TRBV7-9
CDR3aa: CASSQGHRMQFF
CDR3nt: TGTGCCAGCAGCCAGGGACACAGGATGCAGTTCTTC

j_gene: TRBJ2-7
d_gene: -
abundance: once
v_gene: TRBV27
CDR3aa: CASSLFAGVPYEQYF
CDR3nt: TGTGCCAGCAGTTTATTCGCAGGAGTCCCCTACGAGCAGTACTTC

j_gene: TRBJ1-1
d_gene: -
abundance: few
v_gene: TRBV18
CDR3aa: CASSPGDTEAFF
CDR3nt: TGTGCCAGCTCACCCGGGGACACTGAAGCTTTCTTT